This TCR beta chain was identified in a study of radiotherapy plus CTLA-4 blockade in lung cancer. The germline V and J ends were trimmed by 2 bases and 8 bases, with 7 bases remaining between them. The CDR3 consists of 12 residues. Germline V lookup: CDR1 SGHNT, CDR2 YENEEA. Produced via immunoSEQ multiplex PCR; TCRdb's table is partial and in-frame only. The sample includes roughly 68,000 clones, around 80% seen only once; the top ten take 7% to 8%. Sequenced here: peripheral blood, sampled from a patient treated with radiotherapy plus ipilimumab. The clonotype comes from a human donor with non-small cell lung cancer who had a complete response to radiotherapy plus ipilimumab. The rearrangement uses TRBV11-3 and TRBJ2-1; D uncertain. The CDR3 protein is CASSLRGHEQFF. The CDR3 DNA is TGTGCCAGCAGCTTACGTGGCCATGAGCAGTTCTTC.